Listed here are 18 T cell receptor beta chains from one sample, sequenced in a study of shared clonotypes between healthy human individuals. Assay: immunoSEQ multiplex PCR; the TCRdb copy retains only in-frame clones and omits some. Of about 2 million clones in the sample, 85% to 95% are singletons; the top ten hold 0.13%. Sequenced material: naive CD4+ T cells sorted from blood. Subset indicated: CD45RA+ positively selected. The receptors stem from a man aged 18 to 30 in good health.

The chain couples TRBV5-6 to TRBJ1-4; D not certain. V was trimmed by 3 bases and J by 7 bases, leaving 10 bases between them. The CDR3 extends over 13 amino acids. The germline V gene encodes CDR1 SGHDT and CDR2 YYEEEE. CDR3 sequence (DNA): TGTGCCAGCAGCTCAGGACCAAGTGAAAAACTGTTTTTT. This sequence encodes CASSSGPSEKLFF.

This clone came up once. The rearrangement links TRBV9 to TRBJ2-7; unclear D gene. CDR3 length: 15 residues. With 0 bases removed from V and 4 bases from J, the gap between germline ends came to 14 bases. Germline CDR1 is SGDLS and CDR2 is YYNGEE. In nucleotides, the CDR3 is TGTGCCAGCAGCGTAGGTATAAACAGTCGGTACGAGCAGTACTTC. It translates to CASSVGINSRYEQYF.

This clone appeared once. The chain couples TRBV30 to TRBJ1-5, with D maybe TRBD1 (5 bases). Deletions cut 2 bases from V and 3 bases from J, with 17 bases between. Germline lookup yields CDR1 GTSNPN and CDR2 SVGIG (reference sequence). The CDR3 is made up of 16 amino acids. The CDR3 spells CAWSPPGGGNNQPQHF. The CDR3 DNA reads TGTGCCTGGAGTCCCCCTGGGGGGGGAAACAATCAGCCCCAGCATTTT. The full variable domain, in which reference TRBV30 and TRBJ1-5 provide the parts outside the CDR3, is SQTIHQWPATLVQPVGSPLSLECTVEGTSNPNLYWYRQAAGRGLQLLFYSVGIGQISSEVPQNLSASRPQDRQFILSSKKLLLSDSGFYLCAWSPPGGGNNQPQHFGDGTRLSIL.

This chain joins TRBV7-9 and TRBJ2-3, with D possibly being TRBD2 (6 bases). V lost 2 bases to trimming and J lost 1 base, with 16 bases between them. CDR1 and CDR2 from the germline V gene are SEHNR and FQNEAQ (reference sequence). The CDR3 has 17 amino acids. As DNA, the CDR3 is TGTGCCAGCAGCTTACCGGGAGCTCCGCTAGGCACAGATACGCAGTATTTT. Amino acids: CASSLPGAPLGTDTQYF. Filled out from reference TRBV7-9 and TRBJ2-3, the complete variable domain reads DTGVSQNPRHKITKRGQNVTFRCDPISEHNRLYWYRQTLGQGPEFLTYFQNEAQLEKSRLLSDRFSAERPKGSFSTLEIQRTEQGDSAMYLCASSLPGAPLGTDTQYFGPGTRLTVL.

This chain connects TRBV6-1 to TRBJ1-1, with TRBD1 matching 7 bases. J gave up 6 bases and V 3 bases, and 7 bases lay outside the gene matches. CDR3 size: 14 residues. Germline CDR1 and CDR2: MNHNS and SASEGT. The CDR3 DNA reads as TGTGCCAGCAGTGAGTCTTACAGGGGACCTGAAGCTTTCTTT. Residues: CASSESYRGPEAFF.

The rearrangement uses TRBV19 and TRBJ1-2; 8 bases are shared with TRBD1. The CDR3 is 14 amino acids. Germline V gene sequence: CDR1 LNHDA, CDR2 SQIVND (reference sequence). V dropped 3 bases and J dropped 4; count of bases not matched to a gene: 4. The CDR3: CASSMRDRTYGYTF. The CDR3 region has the DNA TGTGCCAGTAGTATGAGGGACAGGACCTATGGCTACACCTTC.

V and J are TRBV27 and TRBJ2-5; D uncertain. CDR3 length equals 15 residues. Trimming pared 0 bases from V and 3 bases from J, leaving 11 bases between. Germline V gene lookup returns CDR1 MNHEY and CDR2 SMNVEV (reference sequence). Here the CDR3 DNA reads TGTGCCAGCAGTTTATCCGCCAGAACCAAAGAGACCCAGTACTTC. Protein sequence: CASSLSARTKETQYF.

The rearrangement joins TRBV6-1 to TRBJ1-5; no clear D. This CDR3 contains 12 residues. Germline V gene sequence: CDR1 MNHNS, CDR2 SASEGT. The V and J ends lost 2 bases and 9 bases respectively, with 8 bases between them. DNA of the CDR3: TGTGCCAGCAGTGAAAACCATGGGCCCCAGCATTTT. Its protein is CASSENHGPQHF.

V and J are TRBV15 and TRBJ2-3, with D perhaps matching TRBD1 or TRBD2 (5 bases each). The CDR3 sequence is 14 residues long. Germline-derived CDR1 and CDR2 are LNHNV and YYDKDF (reference sequence). The V gene lost 4 bases and the J gene lost 3 bases, with 11 bases spanning the gap. The CDR3 reads CATSKGSGTDTQYF. In nucleotides, the CDR3 is TGTGCCACCAGCAAGGGGTCGGGGACAGATACGCAGTATTTT.

This chain's CDR3 is CASSLRGAPSGEQYF. As DNA, the CDR3 is TGTGCCAGCAGCTTAAGAGGGGCTCCCTCGGGCGAGCAGTACTTC. This chain links TRBV7-3 with TRBJ2-7; D possibly uses TRBD1 or TRBD2 (5 bases each). Germline values: CDR1 SGHTA, CDR2 FQGTGA. The CDR3 runs to 15 residues. The V and J ends lost 1 base and 6 bases respectively, with 16 bases between them.

The chain uses TRBV27 and TRBJ1-2; TRBD1 is a possible D gene (5 bases). Looked up from germline, CDR1 is MNHEY and CDR2 is SMNVEV (reference sequence). V was cut by 11 bases and J by 4 bases, with 26 bases left in between. The CDR3 loop spans 16 amino acids. This chain's CDR3 is CACGGRSRDGPYGYTF. For the CDR3, the DNA is TGTGCCTGCGGAGGAAGATCCCGGGACGGGCCCTATGGCTACACCTTC.

The rearrangement uses TRBV6-1 and TRBJ2-7; 8 bases agree with TRBD2. CDR1 MNHNS and CDR2 SASEGT come from the germline V gene. This CDR3 is built from 15 residues. V gave up 6 bases and J gave up 3 bases; unmatched junction bases: 10. The CDR3 nucleotides are TGTGCCAGCAGGAGATGGCGGGAGGACAACTACGAGCAGTACTTC. Translating gives CASRRWREDNYEQYF.

J is TRBJ2-6 and V is TRBV5-1; D uncertain. This CDR3 spans 14 amino acids. The V end lost 5 bases, the J end lost 0 bases, and 6 bases lay between the germline ends. Germline V gene lookup returns CDR1 SGHRS and CDR2 YFSETQ. The CDR3 DNA reads TGCGCCAGCAGTAGGACCTCTGGGGCCAACGTCCTGACTTTC. Protein: CASSRTSGANVLTF.

The chain combines TRBV7-2 with TRBJ1-2; possible D gene TRBD1, 6 bases. CDR3 size: 16 residues. With 5 bases removed from V and 7 bases from J, the gap between germline ends came to 23 bases. Germline values: CDR1 SGHTA, CDR2 FQGNSA. CDR3 DNA: TGTGCCAGCAGCCCGGCGATAAATAAACAGGGAAGTGGCTACACCTTC. It translates to CASSPAINKQGSGYTF.

The chain links TRBV5-1 to TRBJ2-1, with D tentatively TRBD1 (5 bases). The CDR3 has 14 amino acids. The V and J ends lost 3 bases and 5 bases respectively, with 12 bases between them. Germline V lookup: CDR1 SGHRS, CDR2 YFSETQ. CDR3 amino acids: CASSSSGMDNEQFF. The CDR3 coding sequence is TGCGCCAGCAGCTCATCAGGGATGGACAATGAGCAGTTCTTC.

The chain carries TRBV11-2 and TRBJ1-2; perhaps TRBD1 as D (5 bases). Germline V gene data show CDR1 as SGHAT and CDR2 as FQNNGV. V lost 1 base, J lost 0 bases, and 9 bases lay in between. This CDR3 is built from 15 residues. In DNA, the CDR3 is TGTGCCAGCAGCTTAGTGGCAGGGTCTAACTATGGCTACACCTTC. Translated: CASSLVAGSNYGYTF. Variable domain in full (rest from reference TRBV11-2 and TRBJ1-2): EAGVAQSPRYKIIEKRQSVAFWCNPISGHATLYWYQQILGQGPKLLIQFQNNGVVDDSQLPKDRFSAERLKGVDSTLKIQPAKLEDSAVYLCASSLVAGSNYGYTFGSGTRLTVV.

Note on this clone: The sample has other DNA sequences that encode this CDR3 too. This chain links TRBV18 with TRBJ2-5; the D is unclear. V shed 6 bases and J shed 4 bases, with 9 bases lying between them. From germline, CDR1 is KGHSH and CDR2 LQKENI. The CDR3 runs to 12 residues. The chain's CDR3 is CASSPTGETQYF. CDR3 sequence (DNA): TGTGCCAGCTCCCCAACGGGAGAGACCCAGTACTTC.

The chain couples TRBV7-5 to TRBJ1-5; the D call in the table, TRBD1, was not verified against the DNA. TRBV7-5 has pseudogene status. CDR3 length: 16 amino acids. As DNA, the CDR3 is TGTGCCAGAAGCTTAGCGTCAGGGGGAAGCAATCAGCCCCAGCATTTT. Translating gives CARSLASGGSNQPQHF.